The T cell receptor beta chain described here comes from a study of blood T cells in healthy people across ages. Overall study results and limits: Those diversity estimates obtained from one million T cells were thought to be underestimates.

J was trimmed by 5 bases and V by 4 bases; bases with no gene match: 13. Per the germline V gene, CDR1 is MDHEN and CDR2 is SYDVKM. There are 17 residues in the CDR3. Ten milliliters of peripheral blood were drawn from each donor. The total RNA that was extracted per sample amounted to at least 5 micrograms. Comment on this clonotype: As yet, its antigen is unknown.

The authors ran a second PCR of 7 to 11 cycles using a sample-barcoded 5' primer and a J-beta primer mix. Each cDNA was tagged by a template-switch adaptor containing 12 random nucleotides. TCRdb passed the 5' RACE reads through MiXCR, listing each CDR3 protein once. The table lists hundreds of thousands of distinct CDR3 sequences, about 55% of them singletons, with 45% to 55% in the top ten. Sequenced input: blood. The receptor was isolated from a man aged 60 to 69 in good health. The chain uses TRBV28 and TRBJ1-4; TRBD1 matches 7 bases. The CDR3 DNA reads TGTGCCAGCAGTTCCCTCTATTTGGGACAGTTGAATGAAAAACTGTTTTTT. It specifies CASSSLYLGQLNEKLFF.